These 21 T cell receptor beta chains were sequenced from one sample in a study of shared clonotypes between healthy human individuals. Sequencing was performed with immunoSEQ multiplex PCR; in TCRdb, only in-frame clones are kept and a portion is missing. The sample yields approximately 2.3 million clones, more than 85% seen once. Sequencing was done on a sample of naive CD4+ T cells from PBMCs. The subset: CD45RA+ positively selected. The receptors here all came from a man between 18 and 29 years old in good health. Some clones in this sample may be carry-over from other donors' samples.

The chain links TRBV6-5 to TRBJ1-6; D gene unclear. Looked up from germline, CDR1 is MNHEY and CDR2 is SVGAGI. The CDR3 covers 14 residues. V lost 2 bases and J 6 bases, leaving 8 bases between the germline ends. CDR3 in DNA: TGTGCCAGCAGTTACCTAACAACTAATTCACCCCTCCACTTT. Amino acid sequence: CASSYLTTNSPLHF.

The CDR3 DNA reads as TGCGCCAGCAGCTGGGACGGGAACTCCTACGAGCAGTACTTC. This gives the protein CASSWDGNSYEQYF. The chain links TRBV5-1 to TRBJ2-7; D possibly uses TRBD1 or TRBD2 (5 bases each). The V gene's germline CDR1 is SGHRS and CDR2 YFSETQ. The ends were cut back, 3 bases at V and 0 bases at J, with 10 bases in the middle. This CDR3 spans 14 amino acids.

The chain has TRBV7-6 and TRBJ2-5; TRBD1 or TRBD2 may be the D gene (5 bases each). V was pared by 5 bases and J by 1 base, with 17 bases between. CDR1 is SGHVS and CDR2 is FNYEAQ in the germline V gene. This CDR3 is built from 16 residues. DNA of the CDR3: TGTGCCAGCAGCGTAGGCCAGGGACGGACCCAAGAGACCCAGTACTTC. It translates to CASSVGQGRTQETQYF.

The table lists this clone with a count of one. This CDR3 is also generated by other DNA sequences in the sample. CDR3 residues: CASSEASSYEQYF. The DNA of the CDR3 is TGTGCCAGCAGTGAAGCAAGTTCCTACGAGCAGTACTTC. The chain couples TRBV6-1 to TRBJ2-7; D ambiguous. Germline CDR1 MNHNS, CDR2 SASEGT. Trimming shortened V by 0 bases and J by 1 base, and 4 bases separated the two germline ends. CDR3 length equals 13 residues.

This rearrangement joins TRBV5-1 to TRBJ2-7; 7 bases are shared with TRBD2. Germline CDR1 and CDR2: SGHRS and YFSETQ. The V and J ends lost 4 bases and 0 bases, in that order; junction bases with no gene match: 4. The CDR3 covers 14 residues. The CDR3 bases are TGCGCCAGCAGCCGGGAGGACCGCTCCTACGAGCAGTACTTC. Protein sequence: CASSREDRSYEQYF.

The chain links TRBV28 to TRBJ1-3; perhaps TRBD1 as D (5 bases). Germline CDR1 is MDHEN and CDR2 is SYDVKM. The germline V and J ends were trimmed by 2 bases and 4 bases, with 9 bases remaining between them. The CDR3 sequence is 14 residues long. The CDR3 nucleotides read TGTGCCAGCAGTTTACGGACACTAGGAAACACCATATATTTT. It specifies CASSLRTLGNTIYF. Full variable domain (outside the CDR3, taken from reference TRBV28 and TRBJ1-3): DVKVTQSSRYLVKRTGEKVFLECVQDMDHENMFWYRQDPGLGLRLIYFSYDVKMKEKGDIPEGYSVSREKKERFSLILESASTNQTSMYLCASSLRTLGNTIYFGEGSWLTVV.

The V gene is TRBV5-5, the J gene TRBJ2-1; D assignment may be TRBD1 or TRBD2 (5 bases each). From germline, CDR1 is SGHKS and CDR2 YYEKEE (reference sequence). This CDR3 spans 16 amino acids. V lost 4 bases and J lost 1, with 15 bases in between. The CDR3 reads CASSGTGASSYNEQFF. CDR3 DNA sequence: TGTGCCAGCAGCGGGACCGGGGCGAGTTCCTACAATGAGCAGTTCTTC.

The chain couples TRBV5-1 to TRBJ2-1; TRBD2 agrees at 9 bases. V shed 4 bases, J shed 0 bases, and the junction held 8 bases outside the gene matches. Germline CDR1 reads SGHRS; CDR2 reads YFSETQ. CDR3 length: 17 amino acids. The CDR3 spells CASSLSGSLSSYNEQFF. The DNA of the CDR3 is TGCGCCAGCAGCCTTAGCGGGAGCCTGAGCTCCTACAATGAGCAGTTCTTC.

CDR3 sequence reads: CASSELVSQYF. The CDR3, as DNA: TGTGCCAGCAGTGAACTGGTTTCCCAGTACTTC. This chain uses TRBV6-1 with TRBJ2-5, with D uncertain. The V end lost 2 bases, the J end lost 9 bases, and 7 bases lay between the germline ends. The CDR3 runs 11 residues. Germline V gene lookup returns CDR1 MNHNS and CDR2 SASEGT.

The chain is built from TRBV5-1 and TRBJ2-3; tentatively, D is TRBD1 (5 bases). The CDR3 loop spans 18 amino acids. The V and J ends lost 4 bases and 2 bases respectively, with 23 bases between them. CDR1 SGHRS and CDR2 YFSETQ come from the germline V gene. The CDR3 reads CASSRVDSSFYHTDTQYF. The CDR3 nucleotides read TGCGCCAGCAGCAGGGTCGACAGCTCGTTTTACCACACAGATACGCAGTATTTT. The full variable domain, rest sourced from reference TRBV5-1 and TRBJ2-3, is KAGVTQTPRYLIKTRGQQVTLSCSPISGHRSVSWYQQTPGQGLQFLFEYFSETQRNKGNFPGRFSGRQFSNSRSEMNVSTLELGDSALYLCASSRVDSSFYHTDTQYFGPGTRLTVL.

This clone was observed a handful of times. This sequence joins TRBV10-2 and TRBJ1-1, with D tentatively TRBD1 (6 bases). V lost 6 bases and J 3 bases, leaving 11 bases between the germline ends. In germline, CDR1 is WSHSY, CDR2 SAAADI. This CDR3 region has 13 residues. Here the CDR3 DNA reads TGCGCCAGCAGAGCCGGACAGTACACTGAAGCTTTCTTT. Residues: CASRAGQYTEAFF.

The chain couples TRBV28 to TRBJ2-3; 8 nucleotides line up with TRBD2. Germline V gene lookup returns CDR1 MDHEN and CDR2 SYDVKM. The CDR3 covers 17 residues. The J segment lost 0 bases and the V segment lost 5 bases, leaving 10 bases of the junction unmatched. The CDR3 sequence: CASSPVSSGRSTDTQYF. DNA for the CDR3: TGTGCCAGCAGTCCAGTATCAAGCGGGAGAAGCACAGATACGCAGTATTTT. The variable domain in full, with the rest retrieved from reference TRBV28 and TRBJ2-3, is DVKVTQSSRYLVKRTGEKVFLECVQDMDHENMFWYRQDPGLGLRLIYFSYDVKMKEKGDIPEGYSVSREKKERFSLILESASTNQTSMYLCASSPVSSGRSTDTQYFGPGTRLTVL.

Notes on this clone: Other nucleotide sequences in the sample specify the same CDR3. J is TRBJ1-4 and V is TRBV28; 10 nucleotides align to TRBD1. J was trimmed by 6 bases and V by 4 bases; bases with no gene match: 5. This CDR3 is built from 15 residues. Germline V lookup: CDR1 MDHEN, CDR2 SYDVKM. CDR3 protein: CASSSAGTGDEKLFF. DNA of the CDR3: TGTGCCAGCAGTTCAGCCGGGACAGGGGATGAAAAACTGTTTTTT.

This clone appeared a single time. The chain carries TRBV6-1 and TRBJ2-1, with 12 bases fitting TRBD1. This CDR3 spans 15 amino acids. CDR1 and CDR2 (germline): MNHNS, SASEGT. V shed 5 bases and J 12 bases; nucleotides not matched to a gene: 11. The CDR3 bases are TGTGCCAGCAGTCCTCCGGGACAGGGGGCGAAGAGGCAGTTCTTC. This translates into CASSPPGQGAKRQFF.

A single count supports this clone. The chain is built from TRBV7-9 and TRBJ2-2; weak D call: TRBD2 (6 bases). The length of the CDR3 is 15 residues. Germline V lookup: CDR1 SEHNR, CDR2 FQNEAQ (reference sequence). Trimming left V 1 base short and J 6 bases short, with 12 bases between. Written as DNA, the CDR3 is TGTGCCAGCAGCTTAGATGCGACTAGTGCCGGGGAGCTGTTTTTT. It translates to CASSLDATSAGELFF.

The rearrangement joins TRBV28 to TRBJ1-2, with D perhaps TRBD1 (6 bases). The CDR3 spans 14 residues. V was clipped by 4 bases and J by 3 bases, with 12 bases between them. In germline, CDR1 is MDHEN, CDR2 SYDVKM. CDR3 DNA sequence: TGTGCCAGCAGTTCGGGGGGGCAGGACTATGGCTACACCTTC. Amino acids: CASSSGGQDYGYTF.

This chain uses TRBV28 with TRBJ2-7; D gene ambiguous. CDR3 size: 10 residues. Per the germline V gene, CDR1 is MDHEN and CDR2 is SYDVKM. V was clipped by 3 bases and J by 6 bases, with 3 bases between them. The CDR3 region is CASSFREQYF. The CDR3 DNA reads TGTGCCAGCAGTTTTCGCGAGCAGTACTTC.

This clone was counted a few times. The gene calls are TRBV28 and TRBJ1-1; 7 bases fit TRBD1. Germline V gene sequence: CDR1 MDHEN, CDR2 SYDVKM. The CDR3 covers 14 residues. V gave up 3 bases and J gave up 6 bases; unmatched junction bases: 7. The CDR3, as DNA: TGTGCCAGCAGTTTGACAGGGAAAGTCGCTGAAGCTTTCTTT. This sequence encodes CASSLTGKVAEAFF.

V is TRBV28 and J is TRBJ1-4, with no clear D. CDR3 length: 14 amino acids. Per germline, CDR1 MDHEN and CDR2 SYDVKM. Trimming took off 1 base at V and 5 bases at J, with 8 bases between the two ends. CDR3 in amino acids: CASSLLTVNEKLFF. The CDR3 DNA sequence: TGTGCCAGCAGTTTATTGACGGTGAATGAAAAACTGTTTTTT.

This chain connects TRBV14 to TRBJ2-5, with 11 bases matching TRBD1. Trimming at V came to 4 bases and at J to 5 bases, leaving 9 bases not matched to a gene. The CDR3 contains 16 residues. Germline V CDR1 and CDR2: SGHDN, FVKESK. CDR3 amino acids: CASSPYRTGGRETQYF. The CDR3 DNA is TGTGCCAGCAGCCCCTACCGGACAGGGGGCAGGGAGACCCAGTACTTC. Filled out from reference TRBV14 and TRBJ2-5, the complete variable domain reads EAGVTQFPSHSVIEKGQTVTLRCDPISGHDNLYWYRRVMGKEIKFLLHFVKESKQDESGMPNNRFLAERTGGTYSTLKVQPAELEDSGVYFCASSPYRTGGRETQYFGPGTRLLVL.

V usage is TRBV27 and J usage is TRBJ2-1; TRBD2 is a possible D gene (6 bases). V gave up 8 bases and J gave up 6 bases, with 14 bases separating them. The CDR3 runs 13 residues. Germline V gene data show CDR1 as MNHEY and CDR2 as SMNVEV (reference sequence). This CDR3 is CASRRAGGNEQFF. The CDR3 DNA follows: TGTGCCAGCCGGAGGGCCGGAGGCAATGAGCAGTTCTTC.